These 7 T cell receptor beta chains came from one sample sequenced in a study of blood T cell repertoires in COVID-19. The repertoire was sequenced with immunoSEQ multiplex PCR; TCRdb's copy has only in-frame clones and lacks some. The sample has about 150,000 clones; about four fifths are singletons. Specimen: peripheral blood. The receptors come from an older woman with acute or convalescent COVID-19.

This chain links TRBV27 with TRBJ2-7; D might be TRBD2 (6 bases). Trimming stripped 3 bases from V and 6 bases from J, with 6 bases between. Germline V CDR1 and CDR2: MNHEY, SMNVEV (reference sequence). The CDR3 extends over 11 amino acids. This CDR3 is CASSFGGEQYF. As DNA, the CDR3 is TGTGCCAGCAGTTTCGGGGGCGAGCAGTACTTC.

The chain joins TRBV6-5 to TRBJ2-1; D might be TRBD2 (7 bases). Deletions cut 6 bases from V and 2 bases from J, with 14 bases between. The CDR3 sequence is 15 residues long. Looked up from germline, CDR1 is MNHEY and CDR2 is SVGAGI. The CDR3 spells CASSSPGGPYNEQFF. CDR3 coding DNA: TGTGCCAGCAGCTCACCGGGGGGCCCCTACAATGAGCAGTTCTTC.

This clone was counted once. This chain joins TRBV5-5 and TRBJ2-5; D is uncertain. Trimming shortened V by 0 bases and J by 5 bases, and 11 bases separated the two germline ends. The length of the CDR3 is 14 residues. Per germline, CDR1 SGHKS and CDR2 YYEKEE (reference sequence). CDR3 DNA: TGTGCCAGCAGCTTGGGTCTGGCTCAGGAGACCCAGTACTTC. Protein: CASSLGLAQETQYF.

This clone was seen more than once but under ten times. The CDR3 sequence: CASSLAGNKREAFF. CDR3 coding DNA: TGTGCCAGCAGCTTAGCGGGTAATAAGCGTGAAGCTTTCTTT. The gene calls are TRBV11-2 and TRBJ1-1; D call uncertain. Germline V lookup: CDR1 SGHAT, CDR2 FQNNGV. Between the trimmed V and J ends, which lost 1 base and 7 bases, there was a span of 13 bases. The CDR3 runs 14 residues.

The V call is TRBV6-2 or TRBV6-3, the J call TRBJ1-5, with a tentative D call TRBD1 (5 bases). Per germline, CDR1 MNHEY and CDR2 SVGEGT. Trimming pared 6 bases from V and 9 bases from J, leaving 27 bases between. This CDR3 has 17 residues. CDR3 in DNA: TGTGCCAGCAGCCAACGGGGGAGGGCGAACTCAGATAGGCCCCAGCATTTT. It is translated as CASSQRGRANSDRPQHF.

The chain links TRBV7-9 to TRBJ1-5; a weak D match, TRBD1 (5 bases). V lost 1 base and J 9 bases, leaving 16 bases between the germline ends. This CDR3 contains 15 residues. Germline CDR1 SEHNR, CDR2 FQNEAQ (reference sequence). The CDR3, as DNA: TGTGCCAGCAGCTTAGGGTCAGGGCGCTCGGGGCCCCAGCATTTT. It codes for CASSLGSGRSGPQHF. Full variable domain (missing parts from reference TRBV7-9 and TRBJ1-5): DTGVSQNPRHKITKRGQNVTFRCDPISEHNRLYWYRQTLGQGPEFLTYFQNEAQLEKSRLLSDRFSAERPKGSFSTLEIQRTEQGDSAMYLCASSLGSGRSGPQHFGDGTRLSIL.

This chain joins TRBV5-1 and TRBJ1-1; no clear D. Per germline, CDR1 SGHRS and CDR2 YFSETQ. Trimming took 2 bases from V and 0 from J, leaving 8 bases between them. The CDR3 contains 14 residues. CDR3 in amino acids: CASSFEGLNTEAFF. CDR3 nucleotides: TGCGCCAGCAGCTTCGAGGGCCTGAACACTGAAGCTTTCTTT.